There are a few counts of the clone carrying this TCR beta chain. What it binds is not known. The length of the CDR3 is 16 residues. The V gene end was trimmed by 2 bases and the J gene end by 0 bases; junction bases not matched to a gene: 7. CDR1 and CDR2 from the germline V gene are LGHNA and YSLEER. The data belong to a study of T cell clonotyping in hematopoietic cell transplantation. The repertoire was sequenced with immunoSEQ multiplex PCR; TCRdb's copy has only in-frame clones and lacks some. The sample records about 4,900 clones, about 85% being singletons. The study's findings and limits: Cells were unsorted, so CD4 and CD8 contributions were not separated. Pathologically expanded recipient clonotypes increased progressively from day 30 to day 180 as diversity fell.

The chain couples TRBV4-3 to TRBJ2-7; 7 bases align to TRBD1. Sequencing used peripheral blood mononuclear cells, obtained 180 days after allogeneic stem cell transplant. The sequence derives from a male patient between 60 and 69 years old who had an allogeneic stem cell transplant from an unrelated donor, so T cells may come from the graft donor. Some clones in this sample may be carry-over from other donors' samples. The CDR3 nucleotides read TGCGCCAGCAGCCAATTCCGGGACAGTTACTCCTACGAGCAGTACTTC. Amino acid sequence: CASSQFRDSYSYEQYF.